What follows are 14 T cell receptor beta chains derived from one specimen sequenced in a study of blood T cells in healthy people across ages. For the second PCR, which ran for 7 to 11 cycles, a sample-barcoded 5' primer and a J-beta primer mix were used. TCRdb redid the calling of the 5' RACE reads with MiXCR, one entry per CDR3 protein. The sample has over 600,000 distinct CDR3 sequences; around 45% are singletons. The source material was blood. The source is an older man in good health.

With respect to this clonotype: This sequence may be a read error, since a much larger clone differs from it by one base. The gene calls are TRBV10-3 and TRBJ2-5; TRBD1 matches at 9 bases. Germline V gene lookup returns CDR1 ENHRY and CDR2 SYGVKD. The CDR3 has 14 amino acids. The ends lost 6 bases at V and 5 bases at J; junction bases unmatched: 7. CDR3 DNA: TGTGCCATCAGGAGGGGACAGGGTCCCGAGACCCAGTACTTC. It yields the protein CAIRRGQGPETQYF.

The V and J genes are TRBV7-2 and TRBJ2-1, with D maybe TRBD2 (7 bases). V shed 5 bases and J shed 2 bases, with 19 bases lying between them. The germline V gene encodes CDR1 SGHTA and CDR2 FQGNSA. This CDR3 has 17 residues. CDR3 nucleotides: TGTGCCAGCAGCCCCGGGTGGAGGGGGGGCCCCTACAATGAGCAGTTCTTC. It codes for CASSPGWRGGPYNEQFF.

This clonotype appeared once. This chain connects TRBV12-3 or TRBV12-4 to TRBJ2-5, with a possible D match to TRBD2 (6 bases). The CDR3 consists of 17 residues. V was cut by 5 bases and J by 5 bases, with 24 bases left in between. CDR3 in amino acids: CASSPHLGASVRETQYF. The CDR3 bases are TGTGCCAGCAGTCCACACCTCGGGGCTAGCGTAAGGGAGACCCAGTACTTC.

This clonotype was picked up one time. The junction shows a germline mismatch at one end, possibly a read error. This chain links TRBV7-9 with TRBJ2-7; D remains ambiguous. The germline V gene has CDR1 SEHNR and CDR2 FQNEAQ (reference sequence). The CDR3 consists of 10 residues. The CDR3 region is CSSSLQEQYF. The CDR3 nucleotides read TGTTCCAGCAGCTTGCAGGAGCAGTACTTC.

This clonotype was seen more than once but under ten times. The chain has TRBV7-2 and TRBJ2-3; D unresolved. CDR1 SGHTA and CDR2 FQGNSA come from the germline V gene. V was clipped by 3 bases and J by 1 base, with 11 bases between them. CDR3 size: 15 residues. CDR3 DNA sequence: TGTGCCAGCAGCTTCTTACCAACCCGCACAGATACGCAGTATTTT. This encodes CASSFLPTRTDTQYF.

This clonotype was observed at least ten times. The V call is TRBV20-1, the J call TRBJ2-7; 9 bases are a match to TRBD1. This CDR3 contains 15 residues. V was pared by 1 base and J by 2 bases, with 6 bases of the junction left unmatched. Per germline, CDR1 DFQATT and CDR2 SNEGSKA (reference sequence). The CDR3 spells CSARAAGTGTYEQYF. CDR3 bases: TGCAGTGCTAGAGCCGCCGGGACAGGGACCTACGAGCAGTACTTC.

This chain uses TRBV29-1 with TRBJ2-5; 10 bases are a match to TRBD1. CDR3 length equals 15 residues. V was pared by 6 bases and J by 3 bases, with 10 bases of the junction left unmatched. The V gene's germline CDR1 is SQVTM and CDR2 ANQGSEA. CDR3 sequence (DNA): TGCAGCGTGGCCGGGACAGGGGCCGCAGAAGAGACCCAGTACTTC. Translation: CSVAGTGAAEETQYF.

This clonotype was found a few times. The chain couples TRBV6-2 or TRBV6-3 to TRBJ2-7; D might be TRBD2 (5 bases). Germline lookup yields CDR1 MNHEY and CDR2 SVGEGT. V dropped 3 bases and J dropped 5 bases, with 11 bases sitting between them. CDR3 length equals 13 residues. The CDR3 bases are TGTGCCAGCAGTTATAGGGAGTTTGACGAGCAGTACTTC. Amino acids: CASSYREFDEQYF.

This clonotype has only one observation. This may be a read error, as it is one base from a much larger clone. The gene calls are TRBV12-3 or TRBV12-4 and TRBJ2-3, with D tentatively TRBD2 (5 bases). This CDR3 is 14 amino acids long. This CDR3 is CASSFGSSIDTQYF. In DNA form, the CDR3 reads TGTGCCAGCAGTTTCGGGTCTAGCATAGATACGCAGTATTTT.

This clonotype came up once. The chain uses TRBV5-1 and TRBJ2-7, with 9 bases fitting TRBD2. CDR3 length: 14 amino acids. CDR1 SGHRS and CDR2 YFSETQ come from the germline V gene. J gave up 6 bases and V 5 bases, and 9 bases lay outside the gene matches. The CDR3, as DNA: TGCGCCAGCAGGGAGGTAGCGGGAGTGGGCGAGCAGTACTTC. Its translation: CASREVAGVGEQYF.

This clonotype has a count of ten or more. The genes are TRBV12-3 or TRBV12-4 and TRBJ2-3; possible D gene TRBD2, 5 bases. Trimming took off 6 bases at V and 4 bases at J, with 14 bases between the two ends. The CDR3 consists of 14 residues. The DNA for the CDR3 is TGTGCCAGCAGCCCCGAGGGAGCCTCAGATACGCAGTATTTT. Amino acids: CASSPEGASDTQYF.

The V call is TRBV27, the J call TRBJ2-2; 10 nucleotides agree with TRBD2. The CDR3 has 17 residues. Germline V lookup: CDR1 MNHEY, CDR2 SMNVEV (reference sequence). J was trimmed by 6 bases and V by 2 bases; bases with no gene match: 9. As DNA, the CDR3 is TGTGCCAGCAGTTTAGGGGTCCTAGCGGGAGCCTCCGGGGAGCTGTTTTTT. The encoded protein is CASSLGVLAGASGELFF.

This clonotype was observed a handful of times. This chain uses TRBV10-3 with TRBJ2-1, with 11 bases aligning to TRBD2. J gave up 4 bases and V 6 bases, and 5 bases lay outside the gene matches. Per germline, CDR1 ENHRY and CDR2 SYGVKD. The CDR3 is 15 amino acids. CDR3 coding DNA: TGTGCCATCAGGGTAGCGGGAGGGATTTACAATGAGCAGTTCTTC. As protein: CAIRVAGGIYNEQFF.

This clonotype showed up just a few times. V gene TRBV7-2 combines with J gene TRBJ2-5; 9 bases line up with TRBD2. The CDR3 contains 16 residues. The germline CDR1 and CDR2 sequences are SGHTA and FQGNSA. The CDR3 DNA reads TGTGCGTCAGACCAAAATTCGGCGGGAGGGGGAGAGACCCAGTACTTC. It codes for CASDQNSAGGGETQYF.